The 24 T cell receptor beta chains listed next were all sequenced from one sample in a study of tumor-infiltrating lymphocytes in oesophageal squamous cell carcinoma. One entry per CDR3 protein results from TCRdb running MiXCR on the PCR reads. Found here are under 20,000 distinct CDR3 sequences, roughly half of them singletons; the top ten hold about a quarter. Source material: esophageal tumor tissue. The receptors come from a male donor with esophageal squamous cell carcinoma.

This clonotype turned up a few times. The V and J genes are TRBV29-1 and TRBJ2-7, with a weak D call TRBD1 (6 bases). Germline lookup yields CDR1 SQVTM and CDR2 ANQGSEA. The CDR3 is made up of 12 amino acids. The ends were cut back, 2 bases at V and 4 bases at J, with 9 bases in the middle. CDR3 in amino acids: CSVETGPYEQYF. The CDR3 DNA follows: TGCAGCGTTGAAACAGGGCCTTACGAGCAGTACTTC.

The chain carries TRBV6-6 and TRBJ1-2, with D unclear. The CDR3 contains 15 residues. V gave up 6 bases and J gave up 0 bases, with 14 bases separating them. Per germline, CDR1 MNHNY and CDR2 SVGAGI (reference sequence). CDR3 sequence: CASSPTVVTNYGYTF. The CDR3 bases are TGTGCCAGCAGCCCAACAGTAGTGACTAACTATGGCTACACCTTC.

The count of this clonotype is one. At one boundary the junction diverges from the germline segment, which might be a read error. The V call is TRBV6-6, the J call TRBJ1-6; the D is unclear. The CDR3 has 17 amino acids. The germline V gene encodes CDR1 MNHNY and CDR2 SVGAGI (reference sequence). CDR3 region: CASSYSEATSGYNEQYF. The CDR3 bases are TGTGCCAGCAGTTACTCGGAAGCCACTAGCGGTTACAATGAGCAGTACTTT.

On this clonotype: A junction end diverges from the germline sequence, so it may reflect a read error. This sequence joins TRBV7-6 and TRBJ2-1; 14 bases are a match to TRBD2. The CDR3 runs to 18 residues. Germline values: CDR1 SGHVS, CDR2 FNYEAQ. CDR3 in amino acids: CASSLVRTSGGLYNEQFF. In DNA form, the CDR3 reads TGTGCTAGCAGCTTAGTAAGGACTAGCGGGGGGCTTTACAATGAGCAGTTCTTC.

The chain couples TRBV10-3 to TRBJ2-3; D unclear. CDR3 size: 14 residues. Trimming took 3 bases from V and 4 from J, leaving 11 bases between them. Germline assignment: CDR1 ENHRY and CDR2 SYGVKD. Written as DNA, the CDR3 is TGTGCCATCAGTGAAGGATCGGCAGCAGATACGCAGTATTTT. Protein: CAISEGSAADTQYF.

The chain couples TRBV12-3 or TRBV12-4 to TRBJ1-1, with D unresolved. CDR3 size: 13 residues. V was cut by 3 bases and J by 1 base, with 6 bases left in between. The CDR3 DNA sequence: TGTGCCAGCAGTTTGTACAGGAACACTGAAGCTTTCTTT. It specifies CASSLYRNTEAFF.

The chain employs TRBV6-5 and TRBJ2-5; D unresolved. The germline CDR1 and CDR2 sequences are MNHEY and SVGAGI. The CDR3 is made up of 13 amino acids. The V end lost 3 bases, the J end lost 11 bases, and 16 bases lay between the germline ends. CDR3 amino acids: CASSYTNLNEQYF. CDR3 nucleotides: TGTGCCAGCAGTTATACCAACTTGAATGAGCAGTACTTC.

DNA of the CDR3: TGTGCCAGCAGTTTAATTAGACAGTCTGGGGCCAACGTCCTGACTTTC. Its protein is CASSLIRQSGANVLTF. The V call is TRBV27, the J call TRBJ2-6, with a possible D match to TRBD1 (5 bases). Trimming took 2 bases from V and 1 from J, leaving 9 bases between them. This CDR3 has 16 amino acids. CDR1 and CDR2 (germline): MNHEY, SMNVEV (reference sequence).

In its sample, this clonotype was seen many times. This chain uses TRBV19 with TRBJ2-1; D is uncertain. Germline lookup yields CDR1 LNHDA and CDR2 SQIVND (reference sequence). The CDR3 is 13 residues long. V shed 8 bases and J shed 7 bases, with 15 bases lying between them. The CDR3 sequence is CASQESLLNEQFF. Here the CDR3 DNA reads TGTGCCAGTCAAGAATCTCTCCTTAATGAGCAGTTCTTC. The variable domain in full, completed from reference TRBV19 and TRBJ2-1, reads DGGITQSPKYLFRKEGQNVTLSCEQNLNHDAMYWYRQDPGQGLRLIYYSQIVNDFQKGDIAEGYSVSREKKESFPLTVTSAQKNPTAFYLCASQESLLNEQFFGPGTRLTVL.

The CDR3 region is CASSLGSGYNEQFF. In nucleotides, the CDR3 is TGTGCCAGCAGCTTGGGGAGCGGATACAATGAGCAGTTCTTC. J is TRBJ2-1 and V is TRBV5-6, with a possible D match to TRBD2 (5 bases). V was clipped by 0 bases and J by 4 bases, with 8 bases between them. The germline CDR1 and CDR2 sequences are SGHDT and YYEEEE. The CDR3 totals 14 residues.

This clonotype was found many times. At one boundary the junction diverges from the germline segment, which might be a read error. The rearrangement links TRBV5-4 to TRBJ2-5; D is perhaps TRBD1 (6 bases). The CDR3 is 14 residues long. Germline V gene lookup returns CDR1 SGHNT and CDR2 YYREEE (reference sequence). CDR3 loop: CASSRGWGQETQYF. DNA of the CDR3: TGCGCCAGCAGCAGGGGATGGGGGCAAGAGACCCAGTACTTC.

The chain combines TRBV6-1 with TRBJ2-4; D remains unclear. This CDR3 is built from 16 residues. CDR1 MNHNS and CDR2 SASEGT come from the germline V gene. V lost 5 bases to trimming and J lost 0 bases, with 14 bases between them. CDR3: CASSYETALAKNIQYF. CDR3 in DNA: TGTGCCAGCAGTTACGAAACGGCCCTAGCCAAAAACATTCAGTACTTC.

This chain links TRBV5-6 with TRBJ2-6; D gene ambiguous. The last part of the DNA fits TRBJ2-5 better; the J call may be wrong. The length of the CDR3 is 14 residues. From germline, CDR1 is SGHDT and CDR2 YYEEEE. Here the CDR3 DNA reads TGTGCCAGCAGCTTGGTTGGGCGTCAAGAGACCCAGTACTTC. Translation gives CASSLVGRQETQYF.

This clonotype was seen only a few times. The chain is built from TRBV7-2 and TRBJ2-1; D tentatively reads TRBD1 or TRBD2 (5 bases each). Trimming cost V 5 bases and J 6 bases, with 8 bases left between them. The CDR3 is 12 residues long. Germline CDR1 reads SGHTA; CDR2 reads FQGNSA. The CDR3 reads CASSVGTNEQFF. The DNA of the CDR3 is TGTGCCAGCAGCGTGGGGACCAATGAGCAGTTCTTC. Combining the CDR3 with reference TRBV7-2 and TRBJ2-1 gives the whole variable domain GAGVSQSPSNKVTEKGKDVELRCDPISGHTALYWYRQSLGQGLEFLIYFQGNSAPDKSGLPSDRFSAERTGGSVSTLTIQRTQQEDSAVYLCASSVGTNEQFFGPGTRLTVL.

The table lists this clonotype with a few counts. V gene TRBV7-4 combines with J gene TRBJ1-2; D ambiguous. The CDR3 has 15 residues. Trimming took 5 bases from V and 2 from J, leaving 15 bases between them. Germline assignment: CDR1 SGHVT and CDR2 SQSDAQ. CDR3 coding DNA: TGTGCCAGCAGCCTCACCTTTTCCAGGAACTATGGCTACACCTTC. The encoded protein is CASSLTFSRNYGYTF.

This rearrangement joins TRBV28 to TRBJ2-5, with 7 bases identical to TRBD1. The assigned J gene may be wrong: the sequence end matches TRBJ2-7 better. The CDR3 consists of 15 residues. The germline V gene has CDR1 MDHEN and CDR2 SYDVKM. CDR3 nucleotide sequence: TGTGCCAGCAGTACGGGACAGCAACACTCCTACGAGCAGTACTTC. It codes for CASSTGQQHSYEQYF.

Judged by abundance, this clonotype is medium-sized. The chain carries TRBV7-9 and TRBJ2-5; 7 bases align to TRBD2. V dropped 4 bases and J dropped 1; count of bases not matched to a gene: 3. The CDR3 consists of 14 residues. Germline CDR1 reads SEHNR; CDR2 reads FQNEAQ (reference sequence). The CDR3 protein is CASSYPSGQETQYF. CDR3 coding DNA: TGTGCCAGCAGCTACCCTAGCGGCCAAGAGACCCAGTACTTC.

This clonotype was seen just once. The chain recombines TRBV11-2 with TRBJ2-7; no clear D. The better agreement between TRBJ2-5 and the DNA end casts doubt on the J call. CDR1 is SGHAT, CDR2 FQNNGV, per germline. The CDR3 loop spans 13 amino acids. The CDR3 nucleotides are TGTGCCAGCAGCTTAGTATGGGGAGAGACCCAGTACTTC. It specifies CASSLVWGETQYF.

This clonotype came up many times. The V gene is TRBV10-3, the J gene TRBJ2-7; 14 bases line up with TRBD2. CDR3 length equals 15 residues. V shed 6 bases, J shed 7 bases, and the junction held 8 bases outside the gene matches. Germline CDR1 ENHRY, CDR2 SYGVKD. In nucleotides, the CDR3 is TGTGCCATCAGGGGACTAGCGGGAGTCACTAGTGAGCAGTACTTC. Amino acid sequence: CAIRGLAGVTSEQYF.

CDR3 DNA sequence: TGTGCCAGTAGTATAGTAGATCAGCCCCAGCATTTT. Amino acids: CASSIVDQPQHF. This chain uses TRBV19 with TRBJ1-5; no definite D call. The V end was cut by 1 base, the J end by 5 bases, with 3 bases between. Germline V gene lookup returns CDR1 LNHDA and CDR2 SQIVND (reference sequence). The CDR3 length is 12 residues.

The V and J genes are TRBV18 and TRBJ1-1; D uncertain. Trimming shortened V by 6 bases and J by 1 base, and 9 bases separated the two germline ends. The CDR3 extends over 13 amino acids. CDR1 and CDR2 from the germline V gene are KGHSH and LQKENI. Here the CDR3 reads CASSRQENTEAFF. DNA for the CDR3: TGTGCCAGCTCCCGCCAAGAGAACACTGAAGCTTTCTTT.

The V and J genes are TRBV27 and TRBJ2-3; no reliable D call. The better agreement between TRBJ1-1 and the DNA end casts doubt on the J call. The germline CDR1 and CDR2 sequences are MNHEY and SMNVEV (reference sequence). The CDR3 consists of 14 residues. The CDR3 region is CASSLTIGNTEAFF. The CDR3 region has the DNA TGTGCCAGCAGTTTAACGATCGGTAACACTGAAGCTTTCTTT.

This clonotype was seen a handful of times. One end of the junction fails to match germline, which may point to a read error. The rearrangement links TRBV7-9 to TRBJ2-4; D may be TRBD1 (5 bases). This CDR3 spans 14 amino acids. From germline, CDR1 is SEHNR and CDR2 FQNEAQ (reference sequence). CDR3 nucleotide sequence: TGTGCCAGCAGCCGCGACAGTGAGAATTCACCCCTCCACTTC. This translates into CASSRDSENSPLHF.

This clonotype has more than one count but fewer than ten. The DNA is left out, because the CDR3 cannot be placed on it with certainty; the CDR3 is given as TCRdb lists it. V gene TRBV14 combines with J gene TRBJ2-6; TRBD1, the table's D call, was not compared with the DNA. Germline V CDR1 and CDR2: SGHDN, FVKESK. The CDR3 comprises 17 residues, both ends counted. This CDR3 is CASSPGTLGLSWLHLRF.